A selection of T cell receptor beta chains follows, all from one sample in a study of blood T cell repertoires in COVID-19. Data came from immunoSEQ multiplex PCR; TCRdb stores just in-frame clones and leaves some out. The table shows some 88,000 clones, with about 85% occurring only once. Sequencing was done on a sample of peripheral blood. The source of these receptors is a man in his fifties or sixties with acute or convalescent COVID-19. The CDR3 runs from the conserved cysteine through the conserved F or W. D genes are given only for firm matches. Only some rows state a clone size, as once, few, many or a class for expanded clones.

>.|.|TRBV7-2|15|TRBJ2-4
CASSLKFGALDIQYF
TGTGCCAGCAGCTTAAAGTTCGGAGCCCTGGACATTCAGTACTTC
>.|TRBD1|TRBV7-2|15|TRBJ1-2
CASSLQPLGGGGYTF
TGTGCCAGCAGCTTACAGCCTCTAGGGGGCGGAGGCTACACCTTC
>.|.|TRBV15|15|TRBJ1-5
CATSREQGYNQPQHF
TGTGCCACCAGCAGAGAACAGGGTTACAATCAGCCCCAGCATTTT
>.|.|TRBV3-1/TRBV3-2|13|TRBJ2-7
CASSQQQGYEQYF
TGTGCCAGCAGCCAACAACAGGGTTACGAGCAGTACTTC
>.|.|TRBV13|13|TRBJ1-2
CASSLGGGYGYTF
TGTGCCAGCAGCTTAGGAGGAGGGTATGGCTACACCTTC
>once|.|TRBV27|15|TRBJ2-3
CASRGHKDFTDTQYF
TGTGCCAGCAGGGGGCACAAAGACTTCACAGATACGCAGTATTTT
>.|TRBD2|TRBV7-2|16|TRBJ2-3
CASSLWLAGVTDTQYF
TGTGCCAGCAGCTTATGGCTAGCGGGAGTTACAGATACGCAGTATTTT
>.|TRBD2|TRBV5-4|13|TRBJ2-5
CASSLPGGAIQYF
TGTGCCAGCAGCTTGCCGGGGGGGGCAATCCAGTACTTC
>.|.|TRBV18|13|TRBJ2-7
CASSPTSSYEQYF
TGTGCCAGCTCACCAACAAGCTCCTACGAGCAGTACTTC
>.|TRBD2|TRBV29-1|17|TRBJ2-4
CSDQTSGGPIAKNIQYF
TGCAGCGACCAGACTAGCGGGGGCCCCATAGCCAAAAACATTCAGTACTTC
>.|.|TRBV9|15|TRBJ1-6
CASSSTGLGNSPLHF
TGTGCCAGCAGCTCAACAGGCTTGGGTAATTCACCCCTCCACTTT
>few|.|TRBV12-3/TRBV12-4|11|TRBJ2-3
CASSQTDTQYF
TGTGCCAGCAGCCAGACAGATACGCAGTATTTT
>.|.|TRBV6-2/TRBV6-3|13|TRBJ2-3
CASSYMLRDTQYF
TGTGCCAGCAGTTACATGCTGAGGGATACGCAGTATTTT
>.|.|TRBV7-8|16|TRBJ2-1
CASSSPWEQKYNEQFF
TGTGCCAGCAGCTCACCGTGGGAGCAGAAATACAATGAGCAGTTCTTC
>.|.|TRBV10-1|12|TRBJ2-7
CASSDRVYEQYF
TGCGCCAGCAGTGACAGGGTCTACGAGCAGTACTTC
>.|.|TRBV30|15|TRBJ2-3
CAWNHLERFTDTQYF
TGTGCCTGGAACCACCTGGAGAGATTCACAGATACGCAGTATTTT
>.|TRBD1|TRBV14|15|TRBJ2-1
CASSQGGQGVRGQFF
TGTGCCAGCAGCCAAGGGGGCCAGGGGGTAAGAGGGCAGTTCTTC
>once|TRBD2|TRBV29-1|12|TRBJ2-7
CSVLAGSYEQYF
TGCAGCGTTCTAGCGGGCTCCTACGAGCAGTACTTC
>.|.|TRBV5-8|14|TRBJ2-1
CASSLYRGSNEQFF
TGTGCCAGCAGCTTGTATAGAGGTTCAAATGAGCAGTTCTTC
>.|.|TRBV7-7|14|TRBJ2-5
CASSLGTGGETQYF
TGTGCCAGCAGCTTAGGGACTGGAGGGGAGACCCAGTACTTC
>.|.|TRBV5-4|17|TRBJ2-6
CASTRGTSRFGANVLTF
TGTGCCAGCACCCGTGGAACGAGCAGGTTTGGGGCCAACGTCCTGACTTTC
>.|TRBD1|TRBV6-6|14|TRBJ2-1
CASSYGTGEYEQFF
TGTGCCAGCAGTTACGGGACAGGGGAATATGAGCAGTTCTTC
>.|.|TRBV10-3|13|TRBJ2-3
CAIRVDSSDTQYF
TGTGCCATCAGAGTGGACAGTTCAGATACGCAGTATTTT
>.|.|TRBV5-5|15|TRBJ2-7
CASTVGGAENYEQYF
TGTGCCAGCACGGTGGGGGGGGCAGAAAACTACGAGCAGTACTTC
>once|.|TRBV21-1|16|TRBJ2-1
CASSKVLSGAAGGLFF
TGTGCCAGCAGCAAAGTGTTGAGCGGGGCTGCGGGAGGTCTGTTCTTC
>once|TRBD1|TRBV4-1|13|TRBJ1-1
CASSQDGQGKAFF
TGCGCCAGCAGCCAAGATGGACAGGGGAAAGCTTTCTTT
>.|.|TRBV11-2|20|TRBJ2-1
CASSLDGGPRRGTYYNEQFF
TGTGCCAGCAGCTTAGATGGGGGACCCAGGAGAGGGACTTACTACAATGAGCAGTTCTTC
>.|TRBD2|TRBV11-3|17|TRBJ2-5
CASSLEGRGRSKETQYF
TGTGCCAGCAGCTTAGAAGGTCGCGGGAGGAGTAAAGAGACCCAGTACTTC
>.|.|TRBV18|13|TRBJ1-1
CASSPTVNTEAFF
TGTGCCAGCTCACCTACAGTGAACACTGAAGCTTTCTTT
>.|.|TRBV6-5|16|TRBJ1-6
CASSYSRAAATSPLHF
TGTGCCAGCAGTTACTCGAGGGCGGCCGCGACTTCACCCCTCCACTTT
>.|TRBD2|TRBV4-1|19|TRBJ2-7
CASSRRDSLAGLSSYEQYF
TGCGCCAGCAGCCGGCGGGACAGCCTAGCGGGACTTAGCTCCTACGAGCAGTACTTC
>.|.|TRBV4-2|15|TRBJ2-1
CASSQVIGEYNEQFF
TGTGCCAGCAGCCAAGTGATCGGGGAGTACAATGAGCAGTTCTTC
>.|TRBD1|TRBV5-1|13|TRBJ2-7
CASSASGTAEQYF
TGCGCCAGCAGCGCTTCCGGGACAGCCGAGCAGTACTTC
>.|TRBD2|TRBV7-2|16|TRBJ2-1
CASLSGSGGSYNEQFF
TGTGCCAGCCTTTCGGGTAGCGGGGGCTCCTACAATGAGCAGTTCTTC
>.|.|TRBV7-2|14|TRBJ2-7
CASSLIRESYEQYF
TGTGCCAGCAGCTTGATTCGGGAATCCTACGAGCAGTACTTC
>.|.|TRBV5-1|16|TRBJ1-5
CASRRRIAVGNQPQHF
TGCGCCAGCAGACGCAGAATCGCGGTGGGCAATCAGCCCCAGCATTTT
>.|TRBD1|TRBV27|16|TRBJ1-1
CASSLGQAAGLTEAFF
TGTGCCAGCAGTTTAGGACAGGCAGCTGGTTTAACTGAAGCTTTCTTT
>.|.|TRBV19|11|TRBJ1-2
CASNQYYGYTF
TGTGCCAGTAACCAGTACTATGGCTACACCTTC
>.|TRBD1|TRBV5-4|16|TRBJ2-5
CASSLAGGSGRETQYF
TGTGCCAGCAGCTTGGCAGGGGGATCTGGGAGAGAGACCCAGTACTTC
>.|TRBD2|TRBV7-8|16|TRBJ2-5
CASSSRLAGVKETQYF
TGTGCCAGCAGCTCTAGACTAGCGGGAGTAAAGGAGACCCAGTACTTC
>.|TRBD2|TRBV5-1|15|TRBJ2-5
CASRQAGGTLETQYF
TGCGCCAGCAGACAAGCGGGGGGTACCTTAGAGACCCAGTACTTC
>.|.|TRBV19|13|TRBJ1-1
CASSTGQNTEAFF
TGTGCCAGTAGTACGGGACAGAACACTGAAGCTTTCTTT
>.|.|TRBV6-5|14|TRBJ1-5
CASTEWGGDQPQHF
TGTGCCAGTACGGAGTGGGGGGGGGATCAGCCCCAGCATTTT